This T cell receptor (beta chain) was recovered during a study of shared clonotypes between healthy human individuals. Study-wide background: CD8 memory received one plate per donor, CD8 naive two, CD4 memory three and CD4 naive three.

On this clone: The antigen is unknown.

The CDR3 length is 18 residues. Germline CDR1 is SEHNR and CDR2 is FQNEAQ (reference sequence). The V and J ends lost 4 bases and 4 bases, in that order; junction bases with no gene match: 12. CD45RO negativity and positive selection for CCR7 defined naive CD8 cells, a population that excluded terminally differentiated effector memory CD45RA+ cells. The data were produced by immunoSEQ multiplex PCR, yet TCRdb's version contains in-frame clones alone and is incomplete. Of about 580,000 clones listed, roughly 98% are singletons. Study outcomes and limitations: A generally larger estimated richness was seen in naive subsets than in memory subsets. Several donors had 4% to 5% of their naive CD4 clonotypes in common.

The source material was naive CD8+ T cells sorted from blood. The chain is built from TRBV7-9 and TRBJ2-3; TRBD2 agrees at 12 bases. The TCR sequence derives from a man younger than 40 in good health. The CDR3 sequence is CASSSAVTSGRPPDTQYF. The CDR3 DNA reads as TGTGCCAGCAGCTCCGCTGTTACTAGCGGGAGGCCCCCAGATACGCAGTATTTT.